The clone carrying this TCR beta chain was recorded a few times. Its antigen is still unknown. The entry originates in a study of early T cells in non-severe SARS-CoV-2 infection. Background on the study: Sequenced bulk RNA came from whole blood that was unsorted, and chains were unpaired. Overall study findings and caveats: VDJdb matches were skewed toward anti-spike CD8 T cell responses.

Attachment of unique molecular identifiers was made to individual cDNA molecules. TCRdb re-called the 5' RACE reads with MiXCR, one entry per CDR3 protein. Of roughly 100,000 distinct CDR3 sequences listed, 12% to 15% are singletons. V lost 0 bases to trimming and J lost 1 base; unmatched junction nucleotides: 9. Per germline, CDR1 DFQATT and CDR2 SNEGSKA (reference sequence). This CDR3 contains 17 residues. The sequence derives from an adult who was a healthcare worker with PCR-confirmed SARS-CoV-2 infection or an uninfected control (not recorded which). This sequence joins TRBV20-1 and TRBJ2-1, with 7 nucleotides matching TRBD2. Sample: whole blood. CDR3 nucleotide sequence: TGCAGTGCTAGAGATCTAAGCGGGACCCTTTCCTACAATGAGCAGTTCTTC. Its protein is CSARDLSGTLSYNEQFF.